The 14 T cell receptor beta chains below come from one sample, sequenced in a study of cytomegalovirus exposure and HLA in healthy donors. Produced via immunoSEQ multiplex PCR; TCRdb's table is partial and in-frame only. Found here are under 200,000 clones, roughly 90% of them singletons; the top ten hold just over 4%. Material: PBMCs. These receptors came from a man younger than 30 in good health and CMV-seropositive.

The rearrangement links TRBV5-1 to TRBJ2-5, with 7 bases that match TRBD2. Germline V gene sequence: CDR1 SGHRS, CDR2 YFSETQ. The CDR3 sequence is 14 residues long. The J segment lost 4 bases and the V segment lost 2 bases, leaving 5 bases of the junction unmatched. In DNA, the CDR3 is TGCGCCAGCAGCTTTACTAGCGAGGGAGAGACCCAGTACTTC. Its protein is CASSFTSEGETQYF.

V is TRBV13 and J is TRBJ2-1; no reliable D call. The CDR3 has 11 residues. Per germline, CDR1 PRHDT and CDR2 FYEKMQ (reference sequence). V was trimmed by 1 base and J by 8 bases, leaving 3 bases between them. This CDR3 is CASSLAYEQFF. The CDR3 region has the DNA TGTGCCAGCAGCTTAGCCTATGAGCAGTTCTTC.

The chain joins TRBV25-1 to TRBJ2-7; TRBD2 aligns across 13 bases. This CDR3 comprises 15 residues. V gave up 5 bases and J gave up 2 bases; unmatched junction bases: 3. CDR1 and CDR2 from the germline V gene are MGHDK and SYGVNS. The CDR3 protein is CASSSGTSGTYEQYF. The CDR3 DNA follows: TGTGCCAGCAGTTCCGGGACTAGCGGGACCTACGAGCAGTACTTC.

The V gene is TRBV5-4, the J gene TRBJ1-5; TRBD1 matches 10 bases. The germline V gene has CDR1 SGHNT and CDR2 YYREEE (reference sequence). There are 16 residues in the CDR3. The V segment lost 1 base and the J segment 1 base; nucleotides outside the gene matches: 2. The CDR3 DNA follows: TGTGCCAGCAGCTTGTGGACAGGGGGGAGCAATCAGCCCCAGCATTTT. Translating it yields CASSLWTGGSNQPQHF.

This clone showed up just once. The rearrangement links TRBV28 to TRBJ2-7, with 10 nucleotides matching TRBD2. Germline lookup yields CDR1 MDHEN and CDR2 SYDVKM. The length of the CDR3 is 15 residues. The J segment lost 1 base and the V segment lost 5 bases, leaving 5 bases of the junction unmatched. CDR3 amino acids: CASSLAGAGSYEQYF. In DNA form, the CDR3 reads TGTGCCAGCAGTCTAGCGGGAGCTGGATCCTACGAGCAGTACTTC.

The CDR3 loop is CASSFVQGALRTGELFF. CDR3 sequence (DNA): TGCGCCAGCAGCTTCGTACAAGGGGCCCTACGAACCGGGGAGCTGTTTTTT. The chain combines TRBV5-1 with TRBJ2-2; D is possibly TRBD1 (5 bases). Germline V gene lookup returns CDR1 SGHRS and CDR2 YFSETQ. V was pared by 2 bases and J by 5 bases, with 19 bases between. The CDR3 consists of 17 residues.

The chain carries TRBV29-1 and TRBJ1-1, with D tentatively TRBD1 (5 bases). The CDR3 spans 14 residues. Germline-derived CDR1 and CDR2 are SQVTM and ANQGSEA. V gave up 0 bases and J gave up 2 bases, with 10 bases separating them. CDR3 protein: CSVEESTVNTEAFF. The CDR3 nucleotides read TGCAGCGTTGAAGAATCGACAGTTAACACTGAAGCTTTCTTT. The variable domain in full, completed from reference TRBV29-1 and TRBJ1-1, reads SAVISQKPSRDICQRGTSLTIQCQVDSQVTMMFWYRQQPGQSLTLIATANQGSEATYESGFVIDKFPISRPNLTFSTLTVSNMSPEDSSIYLCSVEESTVNTEAFFGQGTRLTVV.

The rearrangement uses TRBV20-1 and TRBJ2-3, with D tentatively TRBD1 (6 bases). Looked up from germline, CDR1 is DFQATT and CDR2 is SNEGSKA (reference sequence). V lost 6 bases and J 6 bases, leaving 10 bases between the germline ends. CDR3 length equals 11 residues. CDR3 DNA sequence: TGCAGTGCGGGACAAGTGGATACGCAGTATTTT. Translation gives CSAGQVDTQYF.

This clone showed up just once. V and J are TRBV7-6 and TRBJ2-5, with 8 positions matching TRBD1. The CDR3 has 15 residues. V lost 2 bases and J lost 4; bases outside the gene matches: 6. CDR1 and CDR2 (germline): SGHVS, FNYEAQ. CDR3 loop: CASSLFTGGRETQYF. CDR3 nucleotide sequence: TGTGCCAGCAGCTTATTCACAGGGGGACGAGAGACCCAGTACTTC.

The CDR3 DNA is TGTGCCATCAGTGAGCCAGGACAGGGGACTGAAGCTTTCTTT. Encoded protein: CAISEPGQGTEAFF. The V gene is TRBV10-3, the J gene TRBJ1-1, with 9 bases aligning to TRBD1. CDR3 length: 14 residues. Germline CDR1 ENHRY, CDR2 SYGVKD. V lost 2 bases, J lost 5 bases, and 3 bases stayed unmatched.

This chain connects TRBV30 to TRBJ2-1; 9 bases align to TRBD2. This CDR3 contains 13 residues. V dropped 1 base and J dropped 9; count of bases not matched to a gene: 4. CDR1 and CDR2 (germline): GTSNPN, SVGIG (reference sequence). CDR3 coding DNA: TGTGCCTGGAGTGCACTAGCGGGCTCTGAGCAGTTCTTC. It translates to CAWSALAGSEQFF.

The chain couples TRBV2 to TRBJ2-7; unclear D gene. The CDR3 spans 13 residues. Germline loops: CDR1 SNHLY, CDR2 FYNNEI. Trimming cost V 4 bases and J 0 bases, with 7 bases left between them. The CDR3, as DNA: TGTGCCAGCAGTGCGAGGCACTCCTACGAGCAGTACTTC. It yields the protein CASSARHSYEQYF.

This clone showed up just once. J is TRBJ1-3 and V is TRBV28; D call uncertain. V dropped 2 bases and J dropped 0 bases, with 11 bases sitting between them. Germline CDR1 is MDHEN and CDR2 is SYDVKM. CDR3 length: 16 residues. In DNA form, the CDR3 reads TGTGCCAGCAGTTTACAACAGCAGAACTCTGGAAACACCATATATTTT. It encodes CASSLQQQNSGNTIYF.

This chain joins TRBV5-5 and TRBJ2-1, with D maybe TRBD2 (5 bases). Looked up from germline, CDR1 is SGHKS and CDR2 is YYEKEE (reference sequence). V gave up 2 bases and J gave up 2 bases, with 8 bases separating them. The CDR3 is made up of 14 amino acids. CDR3 protein: CASSFLGAYNEQFF. CDR3 sequence (DNA): TGTGCCAGCAGCTTTCTCGGGGCCTACAATGAGCAGTTCTTC.